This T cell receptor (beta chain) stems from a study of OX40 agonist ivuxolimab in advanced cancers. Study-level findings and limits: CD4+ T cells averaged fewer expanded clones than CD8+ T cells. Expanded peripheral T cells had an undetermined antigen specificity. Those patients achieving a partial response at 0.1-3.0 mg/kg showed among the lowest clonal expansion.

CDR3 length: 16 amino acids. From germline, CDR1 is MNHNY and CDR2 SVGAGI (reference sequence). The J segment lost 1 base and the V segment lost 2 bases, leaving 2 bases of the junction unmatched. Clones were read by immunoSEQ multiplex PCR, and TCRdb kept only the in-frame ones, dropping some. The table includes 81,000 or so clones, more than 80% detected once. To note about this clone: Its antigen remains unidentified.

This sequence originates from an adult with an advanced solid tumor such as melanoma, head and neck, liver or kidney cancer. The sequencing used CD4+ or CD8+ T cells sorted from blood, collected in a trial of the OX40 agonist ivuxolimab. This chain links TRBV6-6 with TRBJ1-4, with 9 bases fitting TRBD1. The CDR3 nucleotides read TGTGCCAGCAGTTACGGACAGGGGAGAACTAATGAAAAACTGTTTTTT. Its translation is CASSYGQGRTNEKLFF.